This T cell receptor beta chain was recovered during a study of CD8 T cells in Susac syndrome. About the research overall: Each patient with Susac syndrome, at the time of blood draw, was therapy-naive, on corticosteroids, or on intravenous immunoglobulin alone. Points from the study as a whole: The total CD8+ repertoires yielded 15 to 20 Susac-specific public clones and the CD8+ TEMRA repertoires yielded a few.

Roughly 0.45 to 1 ug RNA was reverse transcribed with random hexamers. TCRdb passed the immunoSEQ multiplex PCR reads through MiXCR, listing each CDR3 protein once. The sample records fewer than 90,000 distinct CDR3 sequences, 90% to 95% being singletons. About this clonotype itself: As yet, its antigen is unknown.

V lost 2 bases, J lost 3 bases, and 10 bases lay in between. CDR3 size: 14 residues. TCR beta sequences were obtained from blood CD8+ and CD4+ T cells. This chain uses TRBV12-3 or TRBV12-4 with TRBJ1-2; TRBD1 might be the D (6 bases). The sequenced sample consisted of CD8+ T cells from PBMCs. The sequence was collected from a human donor with Susac syndrome. The CDR3 sequence is CASSLRRTDYGYTF. The CDR3 DNA sequence: TGTGCCAGCAGTTTAAGGAGGACAGACTATGGCTACACCTTC.